Listed below are T cell receptor beta chains from one sample, sequenced in a study of blood T cell repertoires in COVID-19. The assay was immunoSEQ multiplex PCR, and TCRdb's table has in-frame clones only and misses some. The data contain about 45,000 clones, 70% to 90% of them singletons. Sequencing input: peripheral blood. These receptors all come from a woman at least 80 years old with acute or convalescent COVID-19. Each CDR3 is given with its conserved first and last residue. The D gene is left open where the match is weak. Some rows mark clone size as missing; the rest say once, few, many or name a class of expanded clone.

D	size	V	J	CDR3	DNA
TRBD2	.	TRBV28	TRBJ2-2	CASSPRLAGEHRGAVF	TGTGCCAGCAGTCCGCGACTAGCGGGGGAACACCGGGGAGCTGTTTTT
.	.	TRBV5-6	TRBJ1-1	CASSYGRGTEAFF	TGTGCCAGCAGCTATGGCAGGGGCACTGAAGCTTTCTTT
TRBD2	.	TRBV7-8	TRBJ2-1	CASSSASGRAGEQFF	TGTGCCAGCAGCTCCGCTAGCGGGAGGGCCGGTGAGCAGTTCTTC
TRBD1	.	TRBV5-1	TRBJ2-2	CASSPGQAKVGELFF	TGCGCCAGCAGCCCGGGACAGGCGAAAGTGGGGGAGCTGTTTTTT
.	.	TRBV27	TRBJ2-7	CASSLSPQGGYEQYF	TGTGCCAGCAGTTTATCCCCCCAGGGAGGCTACGAGCAGTACTTC
TRBD1	.	TRBV27	TRBJ2-5	CASSFPSTTGATGPRYQETQYF	TGTGCCAGCAGCTTCCCTTCGACGACAGGGGCCACCGGCCCTCGGTACCAAGAGACCCAGTACTTC
TRBD2	.	TRBV30	TRBJ2-1	CAWSSGRALDEQFF	TGTGCCTGGTCTAGCGGGAGGGCCCTGGATGAGCAGTTCTTC
TRBD2	.	TRBV10-2	TRBJ2-3	CASSESGLAGVKDTQYF	TGCGCCAGCAGTGAGTCGGGACTAGCGGGAGTAAAAGATACGCAGTATTTT
.	few	TRBV21-1	TRBJ2-1	CASSNRGRSSYNEQFF	TGTGCCAGCAGCAACCGCGGGAGGAGCTCCTACAATGAGCAGTTCTTC
TRBD2	.	TRBV5-1	TRBJ2-1	CASTRYSGSSGNEQFF	TGCGCCAGCACCCGGTATAGCGGGAGTTCGGGTAATGAGCAGTTCTTC
TRBD2	.	TRBV27	TRBJ2-7	CASSQGTSGGAYEQYF	TGTGCCAGCAGTCAAGGGACTAGCGGGGGGGCCTACGAGCAGTACTTC
TRBD2	.	TRBV7-6	TRBJ2-3	CASSLARLAGGADTQYF	TGTGCCAGCAGCTTAGCCCGACTAGCGGGAGGGGCAGATACGCAGTATTTT
.	.	TRBV7-9	TRBJ2-5	CASSHYRDQETQYF	TGTGCCAGCAGCCATTACAGGGATCAAGAGACCCAGTACTTC
TRBD2	once	TRBV7-8	TRBJ2-1	CASRPASGGYNEQFF	TGTGCCAGCAGGCCTGCCAGCGGGGGGTACAATGAGCAGTTCTTC
.	.	TRBV3-1/TRBV3-2	TRBJ1-5	CASSQESYQPQHF	TGTGCCAGCAGCCAAGAGAGTTACCAGCCCCAGCATTTT